Detailed here is one TCR beta chain. This specimen belongs to a study of early T cells in non-severe SARS-CoV-2 infection. Study at large: Chains were not paired, and sequencing was done on bulk RNA from unsorted whole blood.

Each CDR3 protein gets one entry after TCRdb re-called the 5' RACE reads with MiXCR. This table holds approximately 97,000 distinct CDR3 sequences, about an eighth found once. V was pared by 3 bases and J by 15 bases, with 5 bases of the junction left unmatched. This CDR3 is 12 amino acids long. Germline CDR1 and CDR2: SGHTA and FQGNSA. The sample taken for sequencing was whole blood. The TCR comes from an adult who was a healthcare worker with PCR-confirmed SARS-CoV-2 infection or an uninfected control (not recorded which). The gene calls are TRBV7-2 and TRBJ2-1; 10 nucleotides agree with TRBD2. This CDR3 is CASSFEAGGLFF. CDR3 DNA sequence: TGTGCCAGCAGCTTCGAAGCGGGAGGGTTGTTCTTC.